The following is a TCR beta chain sequence with its context. Antigen: not known. This may be a read error, as it is one base from a much larger clone. The iRepertoire nested amplicon-rescue multiplex PCR amplified TCR alpha and beta CDR3s from RNA. Using its own MiXCR run on the multiplex PCR reads, TCRdb lists one record per CDR3 protein. Here the sample spans 300,000 to 400,000 distinct CDR3 sequences, roughly 41% being singletons. The germline CDR1 and CDR2 sequences are MDHEN and SYDVKM. The length of the CDR3 is 15 residues. V lost 5 bases, J lost 1 base, and 13 bases lay in between. The sample belongs to a study of glioma-infiltrating T cells. Background on the study: Samples included WHO grade II oligodendrogliomas or astrocytomas and initial-diagnosis grade IV glioblastomas. Dexamethasone exposure before glioma surgery was limited to six or fewer days. Findings and limits, study-wide: CDR3 overlap between tissue and blood was very small. Above-expected tissue-blood divergence occurred in all gliomas, most in low-grade ones.

The rearrangement links TRBV28 to TRBJ2-3, with a possible D match to TRBD2 (6 bases). This receptor was identified in a human donor with low-grade glioma or glioblastoma, undergoing nonglioma brain surgery, or in good health (not recorded which). The sample comprised glioma tissue, nonneoplastic brain tissue, or PBMCs (not recorded which). CDR3 DNA sequence: TGTGCCAGCAGTCGGGCGGGACTGCGCACAGATACGCAGTATTTT. Residues: CASSRAGLRTDTQYF.